This TCR beta chain was captured in a study of sequential checkpoint blockade in melanoma. Trimming at V came to 5 bases and at J to 3 bases, leaving 10 bases not matched to a gene. The CDR3 has 16 residues. Germline V gene sequence: CDR1 LNHDA, CDR2 SQIVND (reference sequence). The data were produced by immunoSEQ multiplex PCR, yet TCRdb's version contains in-frame clones alone and is incomplete. The data contain about 11,000 clones, around 73% of them seen just once; the ten biggest clones take up under 13%. Specified treatment: randomized to nivolumab then ipilimumab (arm A) or the reverse (arm B).

The clonotype was recovered from a human donor with melanoma. This sample comprised CD8+ T cells sorted from blood (inferred from file names), obtained from a patient given nivolumab and ipilimumab in sequence. V and J are TRBV19 and TRBJ2-7; 10 nucleotides align to TRBD2. The CDR3 DNA follows: TGTGCCAGTAGTCCTGCGGCGGCTAGCGGGGGCTACGAGCAGTACTTC. Amino acid sequence: CASSPAAASGGYEQYF.